This T cell receptor beta chain originates from a study of T cell responses to AZD1222 COVID-19 vaccine. Study background: The study pooled second doses at about 4 or about 12 weeks.

With 1 base removed from V and 6 bases from J, the gap between germline ends came to 18 bases. The germline V gene encodes CDR1 LGHDT and CDR2 YNNKEL (reference sequence). The CDR3 length is 16 residues. Sequencing was performed with immunoSEQ multiplex PCR; in TCRdb, only in-frame clones are kept and a portion is missing. The repertoire includes 100,000 to 150,000 clones, 92% of them detected once, and 0.85% to 1.3% sits in the top ten. The clonotype comes from an adult in good health. The chain combines TRBV3-1 (or the pseudogene TRBV3-2) with TRBJ1-1, with D perhaps TRBD1 (5 bases). The source was peripheral blood, collected on day 0 of AZD1222 vaccination. CDR3 DNA: TGTGCCAGCAGCCAAGCTGGCAAGGGGAGATTCGCTGAAGCTTTCTTT. Protein: CASSQAGKGRFAEAFF.